Sequencing of this T cell receptor (beta chain) was carried out in a study of cytomegalovirus exposure and HLA in healthy donors. In the PCR, 60 Vbeta and 13 Jbeta primers were used. The method was immunoSEQ multiplex PCR; TCRdb's version includes in-frame clones alone and lacks a portion of them. The sample has 170,000 or so clones, less than 80% seen once. The study, taken as a whole, reports: Later analysis suggested links between common viral pathogens and several top significant clusters. Analysis performed later found 15,000 or so TCR beta sequences associated with HLA alleles at 0.05 false discovery rate. According to the study, around 150 TCR beta chains were cytomegalovirus-associated.

Though nominally healthy at sampling, donors likely had unrecorded immune exposures. The V gene end was trimmed by 3 bases and the J gene end by 6 bases; junction bases not matched to a gene: 4. The CDR3 has 13 residues. Germline values: CDR1 ENHRY, CDR2 SYGVKD. About this clone: Its target is not known.

The origin of this receptor is a middle-aged woman in good health and CMV-seronegative. The chain recombines TRBV10-3 with TRBJ1-2, with TRBD1 identical over 7 bases. The sequenced material came from PBMCs. The CDR3 loop reads CAISEDRVDGYTF. For the CDR3, the DNA is TGTGCCATCAGTGAAGACAGGGTGGATGGCTACACCTTC.